Given below is one TCR beta chain in context. These data come from a study of blood T cell repertoires in COVID-19. In the study overall: PBMCs, B-cell-depleted T cells, or T cells were the source of the cDNA or gDNA that made up the material.

Generated by immunoSEQ multiplex PCR, the TCRdb table keeps only in-frame clones and is missing some. The table shows roughly 180,000 clones, with about nine tenths occurring only once. Germline assignment: CDR1 MNHNY and CDR2 SVGAGI (reference sequence). The CDR3 spans 15 residues. Trimming shortened V by 6 bases and J by 8 bases, and 19 bases separated the two germline ends. Participants were aged 18 to 89 years from roughly 25 US areas. Cohorts were assigned according to the clinical history that participants reported. The sequencing input was PBMCs or T cells enriched from blood (not recorded which). The chain links TRBV6-6 to TRBJ1-4; tentatively, D is TRBD1 (5 bases). The sequence came from a woman in her 30s who had recovered from COVID-19. CDR3 nucleotides: TGTGCCAGCAGGGGTAAAGGGGTATTTGGGGAAAAACTGTTTTTT. This encodes CASRGKGVFGEKLFF.